This T cell receptor (beta chain) was documented in a study of PD-1 blockade in classical Hodgkin lymphoma. Measured with immunoSEQ multiplex PCR; TCRdb has only the in-frame clones, and not every one. Here the sample spans some 24,000 clones, 80% being singletons. As regards this clone: Its antigen is still unknown.

Study-wide points: Repertoire difference causes, possibly disease activity or prior therapy, remain undefined. Complete responders matched newly diagnosed patients in baseline diversity.

CDR1 is KGHSH and CDR2 is LQKENI in the germline V gene. V was shortened by 1 base and J by 7 bases, with 2 bases between the two germline ends. CDR3 length: 11 amino acids. Every patient was affected by relapse after autologous stem cell transplantation, while exposure to brentuximab vedotin was not uniform. Sequencing was performed on peripheral blood mononuclear cells (PBMCs), taken at baseline. The chain is built from TRBV18 and TRBJ2-1; D unclear. The sequence derives from a human donor with classical Hodgkin lymphoma. CDR3 residues: CASSPQNEQFF. In DNA form, the CDR3 reads TGTGCCAGCTCACCACAAAATGAGCAGTTCTTC.